Here is one T cell receptor (beta chain) with its context. Its antigen is not identified. This may come from a read error, since a much larger clone is one base off. V was cut by 5 bases and J by 4 bases, with 15 bases left in between. Per germline, CDR1 DFQATT and CDR2 SNEGSKA (reference sequence). The CDR3 is 14 amino acids. TCRdb reanalysed the PCR reads using MiXCR and keeps one entry per CDR3 protein. In the table there are around 89,000 distinct CDR3 sequences, over 15% of which are singletons. This specimen belongs to a study of molecular identifiers for immune sequencing clone quantification. Overall study context: In the replicates, RNA derived from about 21,000 or 97,000 naive CD8 cells was divided into five parts, and four were sequenced.

Points from the study as a whole: Clones that exceeded 20 RNA copies held over 98% of effector molecules, yet under 1% in naive cells.

The CD8+CD4-CCR7+CD45RA+ phenotype defined the sorted naive CD8 T cells. This TCR came from a human donor in good health. Some libraries in this study had Jurkat cell RNA spiked in. The sequencing input was naive CD8+ T cells from blood, with Jurkat cell RNA spiked in. The sample's subset: FACS-sorted CD8+CD4-CCR7+CD45RA+ naive T cells. V is TRBV20-1 and J is TRBJ2-1; no definite D call. CDR3: CSAPLRSYYNEQFF. In nucleotides, the CDR3 is TGCAGTGCTCCCCTCAGGTCGTATTACAATGAGCAGTTCTTC.